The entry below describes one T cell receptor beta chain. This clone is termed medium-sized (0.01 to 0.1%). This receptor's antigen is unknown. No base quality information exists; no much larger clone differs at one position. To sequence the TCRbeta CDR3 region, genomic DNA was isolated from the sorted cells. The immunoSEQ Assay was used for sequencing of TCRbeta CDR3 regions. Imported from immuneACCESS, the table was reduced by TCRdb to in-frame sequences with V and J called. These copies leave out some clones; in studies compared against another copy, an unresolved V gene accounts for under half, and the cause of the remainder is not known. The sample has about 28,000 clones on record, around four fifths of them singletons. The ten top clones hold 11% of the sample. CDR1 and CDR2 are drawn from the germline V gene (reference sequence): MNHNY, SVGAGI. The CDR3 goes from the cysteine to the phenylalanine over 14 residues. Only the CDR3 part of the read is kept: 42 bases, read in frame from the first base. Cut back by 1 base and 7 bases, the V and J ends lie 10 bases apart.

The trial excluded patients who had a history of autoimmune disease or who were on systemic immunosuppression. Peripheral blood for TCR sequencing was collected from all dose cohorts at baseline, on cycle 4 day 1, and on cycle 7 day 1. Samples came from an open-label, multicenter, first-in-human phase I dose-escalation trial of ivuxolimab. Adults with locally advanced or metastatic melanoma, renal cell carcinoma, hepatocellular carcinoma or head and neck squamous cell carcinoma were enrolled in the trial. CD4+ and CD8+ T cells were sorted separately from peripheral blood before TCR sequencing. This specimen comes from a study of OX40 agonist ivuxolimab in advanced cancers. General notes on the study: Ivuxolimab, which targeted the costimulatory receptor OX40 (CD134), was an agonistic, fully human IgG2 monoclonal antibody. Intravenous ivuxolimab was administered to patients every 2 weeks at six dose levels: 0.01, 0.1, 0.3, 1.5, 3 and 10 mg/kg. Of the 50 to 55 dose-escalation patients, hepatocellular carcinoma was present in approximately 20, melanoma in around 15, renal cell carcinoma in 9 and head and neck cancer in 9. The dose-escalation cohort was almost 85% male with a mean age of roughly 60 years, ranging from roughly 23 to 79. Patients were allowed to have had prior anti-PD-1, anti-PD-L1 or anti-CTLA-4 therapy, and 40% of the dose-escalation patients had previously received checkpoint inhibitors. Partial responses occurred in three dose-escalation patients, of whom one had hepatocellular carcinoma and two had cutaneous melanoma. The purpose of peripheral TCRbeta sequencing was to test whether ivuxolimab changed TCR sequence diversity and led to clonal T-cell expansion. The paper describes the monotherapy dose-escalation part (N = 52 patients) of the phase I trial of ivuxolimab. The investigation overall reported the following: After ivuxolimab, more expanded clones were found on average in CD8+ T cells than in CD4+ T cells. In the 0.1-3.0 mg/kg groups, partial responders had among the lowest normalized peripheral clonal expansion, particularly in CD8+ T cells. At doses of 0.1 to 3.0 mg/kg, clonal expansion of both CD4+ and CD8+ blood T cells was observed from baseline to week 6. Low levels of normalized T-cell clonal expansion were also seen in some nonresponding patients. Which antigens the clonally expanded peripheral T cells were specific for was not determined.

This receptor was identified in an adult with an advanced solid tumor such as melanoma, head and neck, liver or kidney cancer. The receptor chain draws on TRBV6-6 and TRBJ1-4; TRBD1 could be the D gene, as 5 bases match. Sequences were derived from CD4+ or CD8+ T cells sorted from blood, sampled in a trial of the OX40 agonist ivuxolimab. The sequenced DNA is TGTGCCAGCAGTTACTGGGCAGGGAGTGAAAAACTGTTTTTT. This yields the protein CASSYWAGSEKLFF.